This record looks at one T cell receptor (beta chain) sequence and its context. Its cognate antigen is unknown. The data stem from a study of shared clonotypes between healthy human individuals. Germline trimming cut 1 base from V and 5 bases from J; bases unmatched to any gene: 2. Germline V gene data show CDR1 as SEHNR and CDR2 as FQNEAQ (reference sequence). The CDR3 sequence is 15 residues long. Some 30,000 T cell genomes (about 210 ng DNA) went into each sorted-subset replicate. Generated by immunoSEQ multiplex PCR, the TCRdb table keeps only in-frame clones and is missing some. In the table there are about 2.3 million clones, more than 80% of which are singletons. Study-wide results and limits: Naive CD4 clonotype sharing across several donors was about 5%. Naive subsets generally exceeded memory subsets in estimated richness.

The chain employs TRBV7-9 and TRBJ2-1, with 10 bases identical to TRBD2. This sequence was found in a man between 18 and 35 years old in good health. Some clones in this sample may be carry-over from other donors' samples. Material for sequencing was naive CD4+ T cells from PBMCs. Subset defined: CD45RA+ positively selected. CDR3 nucleotides: TGTGCCAGCAGCTTAGAGGGACTAGCGAACAATGAGCAGTTCTTC. Translating gives CASSLEGLANNEQFF.